The 18 T cell receptor beta chains below all came from one sample that was sequenced in a study of T cell clonotyping in hematopoietic cell transplantation (dated by TCRdb to the early 2020s). What the time point label conveys for this sample: recipient sample about 28 days before transplant, after cytoreduction. Receptors were amplified or captured by the immunoSEQ multiplex PCR assay. The clones in this table, taken by TCRdb from immuneACCESS, are in-frame only. Not every clone is retained; where verified, under half of the shortfall comes from an unresolved V gene, and the cause of the rest is unknown. Present in this sample are around 24,000 clones, more than 65% of which were seen just once. Roughly 22% of the sample belongs to the ten largest clones. The specimen was peripheral blood mononuclear cells, collected before stem cell transplant. All receptors derive from an older woman with acute myeloid leukemia. Some clones in this sample may be carry-over from other donors' samples.

The chain links TRBV11-3 to TRBJ2-1; D perhaps matches TRBD2 (6 bases). This CDR3 spans 13 amino acids. V shed 0 bases and J shed 9 bases, with 9 bases lying between them. The germline V gene encodes CDR1 SGHNT and CDR2 YENEEA. CDR3 protein: CASSLDGTGEQFF. For the CDR3, the DNA is TGTGCCAGCAGCTTAGATGGGACTGGTGAGCAGTTCTTC.

The chain couples TRBV7-9 to TRBJ2-7; possible D gene TRBD2, 5 bases. The V end lost 3 bases, the J end lost 2 bases, and 14 bases lay between the germline ends. CDR3 length equals 15 residues. The V gene's germline CDR1 is SEHNR and CDR2 FQNEAQ (reference sequence). CDR3 residues: CASSFTSGAAYEQYF. The CDR3 nucleotides read TGTGCCAGCAGCTTTACCAGCGGAGCAGCCTACGAGCAGTACTTC.

The chain is built from TRBV28 and TRBJ1-4; a possible D gene is TRBD1 (5 bases). With 7 bases removed from V and 5 bases from J, the gap between germline ends came to 14 bases. The germline V gene has CDR1 MDHEN and CDR2 SYDVKM. This CDR3 has 14 residues. CDR3 sequence (DNA): TGTGCCAGCACCGAAATCGGGGGGAATGAAAAACTGTTTTTT. It yields the protein CASTEIGGNEKLFF.

The genes are TRBV9 and TRBJ2-1; 12 bases fit TRBD1. With 2 bases clipped from V and 1 base from J, the junction kept 7 bases outside the gene matches. CDR1 is SGDLS, CDR2 YYNGEE, per germline. The CDR3 length is 18 residues. As DNA, the CDR3 is TGTGCCAGCAGCGTGTGGGGACAGGGGGCATTGTCCTACAATGAGCAGTTCTTC. It yields the protein CASSVWGQGALSYNEQFF.

The J gene is TRBJ1-1, the V gene TRBV6-5, with a weak D call TRBD1 (5 bases). This CDR3 has 14 residues. The germline gives CDR1 MNHEY, CDR2 SVGAGI. V was pared by 3 bases and J by 2 bases, with 10 bases between. As DNA, the CDR3 is TGTGCCAGCAGTTATGGGACGGCTAACACTGAAGCTTTCTTT. Encoded protein: CASSYGTANTEAFF.

The chain links TRBV7-2 to TRBJ2-6; the D is unclear. V was pared by 3 bases and J by 0 bases, with 6 bases between. This CDR3 is built from 15 residues. Germline assignment: CDR1 SGHTA and CDR2 FQGNSA. The CDR3 sequence: CASSFSSSGANVLTF. CDR3 DNA sequence: TGTGCCAGCAGCTTTTCGTCCTCTGGGGCCAACGTCCTGACTTTC. The variable domain in full, with the rest retrieved from reference TRBV7-2 and TRBJ2-6, is GAGVSQSPSNKVTEKGKDVELRCDPISGHTALYWYRQSLGQGLEFLIYFQGNSAPDKSGLPSDRFSAERTGGSVSTLTIQRTQQEDSAVYLCASSFSSSGANVLTFGAGSRLTVL.

The chain couples TRBV7-6 to TRBJ2-7, with 7 bases that match TRBD2. Trimming cost V 1 base and J 4 bases; bases outside gene matches: 7. The length of the CDR3 is 15 residues. The germline V gene has CDR1 SGHVS and CDR2 FNYEAQ. The CDR3 nucleotides read TGTGCCAGCAGCTTAGAGGGCGCGGGAGCATACGAGCAGTACTTC. Translation: CASSLEGAGAYEQYF.

The CDR3 DNA follows: TGTGCCAGCAGCCCGACTAGCGTCTATGAGCAGTTCTTC. It encodes CASSPTSVYEQFF. The chain couples TRBV7-8 to TRBJ2-1; 8 bases match TRBD2. This CDR3 comprises 13 residues. V lost 5 bases and J lost 8; bases outside the gene matches: 5. Per germline, CDR1 SGHVS and CDR2 FQNEAQ. Based on the CDR3 plus reference TRBV7-8 and TRBJ2-1, the full variable domain is GAGVSQSPRYKVAKRGQDVALRCDPISGHVSLFWYQQALGQGPEFLTYFQNEAQLDKSGLPSDRFFAERPEGSVSTLKIQRTQQEDSAVYLCASSPTSVYEQFFGPGTRLTVL.

V and J are TRBV19 and TRBJ1-1; no definite D call. V was pared by 4 bases and J by 2 bases, with 8 bases between. Germline values: CDR1 LNHDA, CDR2 SQIVND (reference sequence). The CDR3 covers 13 residues. The DNA of the CDR3 is TGTGCCAGTAGTAAAACCCTAAACACTGAAGCTTTCTTT. It codes for CASSKTLNTEAFF.

The rearrangement links TRBV25-1 to TRBJ2-7, with 8 bases identical to TRBD2. Germline CDR1 reads MGHDK; CDR2 reads SYGVNS. The CDR3 spans 12 residues. Trimming removed 8 bases from V and 3 bases from J; junction bases left unmatched: 3. DNA of the CDR3: TGTGCCAGCGGGACTAGGGGCTACGAGCAGTACTTC. Amino acid sequence: CASGTRGYEQYF.

The chain has TRBV15 and TRBJ2-7; D unclear. The V gene lost 0 bases and the J gene lost 5 bases, with 14 bases spanning the gap. CDR1 is LNHNV, CDR2 YYDKDF, per germline (reference sequence). The CDR3 length is 15 residues. CDR3 bases: TGTGCCACCAGCAGAGATATGGGCCTGTTCCACGAGCAGTACTTC. Translating gives CATSRDMGLFHEQYF.

V and J are TRBV11-2 and TRBJ2-7; D is ambiguous. This CDR3 has 13 residues. CDR1 is SGHAT, CDR2 FQNNGV, per germline. Trimming pared 1 base from V and 3 bases from J, leaving 7 bases between. The CDR3 loop reads CASSLGPVYEQYF. CDR3 nucleotide sequence: TGTGCCAGCAGCTTAGGGCCAGTCTACGAGCAGTACTTC.

The rearrangement joins TRBV19 to TRBJ2-7; D may be TRBD1 (7 bases). V was shortened by 6 bases and J by 2 bases, with 29 bases between the two germline ends. The V gene's germline CDR1 is LNHDA and CDR2 SQIVND (reference sequence). The CDR3 is 19 residues long. CDR3 sequence (DNA): TGTGCCAGTAGACTCCCGGGGGACAGCTATACAACGGGGGCCTACGAGCAGTACTTC. Translation: CASRLPGDSYTTGAYEQYF.

The rearrangement uses TRBV28 and TRBJ1-5, with D unresolved. Germline V gene sequence: CDR1 MDHEN, CDR2 SYDVKM. The CDR3 totals 16 residues. With 4 bases removed from V and 4 bases from J, the gap between germline ends came to 17 bases. In DNA, the CDR3 is TGTGCCAGCAGTTCCCCCCTTTGGGATACGAATCAGCCCCAGCATTTT. It codes for CASSSPLWDTNQPQHF. The whole variable domain, filled in from reference TRBV28 and TRBJ1-5, reads DVKVTQSSRYLVKRTGEKVFLECVQDMDHENMFWYRQDPGLGLRLIYFSYDVKMKEKGDIPEGYSVSREKKERFSLILESASTNQTSMYLCASSSPLWDTNQPQHFGDGTRLSIL.

The V call is TRBV5-4, the J call TRBJ1-4; D not certain. The V and J ends lost 1 base and 6 bases respectively, with 10 bases between them. The CDR3 is 14 residues long. CDR1 is SGHNT, CDR2 YYREEE, per germline (reference sequence). This chain's CDR3 is CASSLQGKDEKLFF. The CDR3 nucleotides read TGTGCCAGCAGCTTGCAAGGGAAGGATGAAAAACTGTTTTTT. Full variable domain (missing parts from reference TRBV5-4 and TRBJ1-4): ETGVTQSPTHLIKTRGQQVTLRCSSQSGHNTVSWYQQALGQGPQFIFQYYREEENGRGNFPPRFSGLQFPNYSSELNVNALELDDSALYLCASSLQGKDEKLFFGSGTQLSVL.

This chain links TRBV5-1 with TRBJ1-2; 8 bases map to TRBD1. J was trimmed by 3 bases and V by 0 bases; bases with no gene match: 1. The CDR3 has 14 amino acids. Looked up from germline, CDR1 is SGHRS and CDR2 is YFSETQ. The CDR3 region is CASSLAGQDYGYTF. The CDR3 region has the DNA TGCGCCAGCAGCTTGGCGGGACAGGACTATGGCTACACCTTC.

The chain couples TRBV28 to TRBJ2-2; unclear D gene. CDR1 and CDR2 from the germline V gene are MDHEN and SYDVKM. Between the trimmed V and J ends, which lost 2 bases and 6 bases, there was a span of 10 bases. This CDR3 spans 14 amino acids. The CDR3 reads CASSLASQSGELFF. The CDR3 DNA follows: TGTGCCAGCAGTTTAGCATCCCAGTCCGGGGAGCTGTTTTTT.

V is TRBV9 and J is TRBJ1-3; D ambiguous. Germline CDR1 and CDR2: SGDLS and YYNGEE. The CDR3 has 16 amino acids. Trimming pared 0 bases from V and 0 bases from J, leaving 10 bases between. The CDR3 DNA reads TGTGCCAGCAGCGTAGCTAGGGATTACTCTGGAAACACCATATATTTT. It encodes CASSVARDYSGNTIYF. Looking up the rest from reference TRBV9 and TRBJ1-3 gives the full variable domain: DSGVTQTPKHLITATGQRVTLRCSPRSGDLSVYWYQQSLDQGLQFLIQYYNGEERAKGNILERFSAQQFPDLHSELNLSSLELGDSALYFCASSVARDYSGNTIYFGEGSWLTVV.